This T cell receptor (beta chain) was found in a study of T cells in pancreatic ductal adenocarcinoma. Study results and caveats: Tumor and blood clonality did not differ significantly, about 0.1 versus 0.07. Blood had more productive templates and approximately 8-fold more unique clonotypes than tumor. Enrichment of CD45RO+ effector over naive T cells in tumors may bias clonality. The resected cohort was biased toward the minority with early-stage disease.

Selected pancreatic ductal adenocarcinoma patients had undergone surgery without neoadjuvant therapy. There are 12 residues in the CDR3. Trimming took off 4 bases at V and 3 bases at J, with 7 bases between the two ends. Germline V gene lookup returns CDR1 SNHLY and CDR2 FYNNEI. As concerns this clone: The antigen is not known.

Clones were read by immunoSEQ multiplex PCR, and TCRdb kept only the in-frame ones, dropping some. The profile shows some 4,600 clones, 68% of them singletons. The chain recombines TRBV2 with TRBJ2-7; D gene unclear. The specimen was pancreatic tumor tissue. The receptor was isolated from a human donor with pancreatic ductal adenocarcinoma. The CDR3 spells CASSGLRYEQYF. The CDR3 coding sequence is TGTGCCAGCAGTGGCCTCCGCTACGAGCAGTACTTC.